Listed here are 29 T cell receptor beta chains from one sample, sequenced in a study of spatial heterogeneity in lung cancer. Indicated time point: sample taken at primary tumor resection. Using its own MiXCR run on the 5' RACE reads, TCRdb lists one record per CDR3 protein. The table shows approximately 66,000 distinct CDR3 sequences, with about 6.6% occurring only once. This specimen consisted of PBMCs, obtained at surgery. These receptors all come from a female donor with early-stage non-small cell lung cancer.

The sample holds many counts of this clonotype. The chain combines TRBV21-1 with TRBJ1-1; TRBD1 reflects the table's D call only, with no check against the DNA. TRBV21-1 is reported as a pseudogene. The CDR3 extends over 17 amino acids. Here the CDR3 reads CASRIPLVWDSSTEAFF. The DNA of the CDR3 is TGTGCCAGCAGGATCCCCTTAGTGTGGGATTCGAGCACTGAAGCTTTCTTT.

This clonotype was picked up many times. The chain links TRBV20-1 to TRBJ2-3; D not resolved. Trimming took off 4 bases at V and 2 bases at J, with 16 bases between the two ends. The CDR3 runs to 15 residues. From germline, CDR1 is DFQATT and CDR2 SNEGSKA (reference sequence). The CDR3, as DNA: TGCAGTGCTACCTTCGACCGAATATACACAGATACGCAGTATTTT. It is translated as CSATFDRIYTDTQYF.

A few counts support this clonotype. The gene calls are TRBV6-5 and TRBJ1-1; D is possibly TRBD1 (5 bases). V was cut by 5 bases and J by 0 bases, with 10 bases left in between. Germline CDR1 and CDR2: MNHEY and SVGAGI. The CDR3 extends over 14 amino acids. The DNA for the CDR3 is TGTGCCAGCAGTCCGTCGACAGTGAACACTGAAGCTTTCTTT. Encoded protein: CASSPSTVNTEAFF.

This clonotype was observed many times. The V and J genes are TRBV3-1 and TRBJ2-2; TRBD2 matches 10 bases. J was trimmed by 7 bases and V by 0 bases; bases with no gene match: 5. CDR1 and CDR2 from the germline V gene are LGHDT and YNNKEL (reference sequence). CDR3 length: 16 residues. For the CDR3, the DNA is TGTGCCAGCAGCCAAGATACTAGCGGGACAAGCGGGGAGCTGTTTTTT. Residues: CASSQDTSGTSGELFF.

This clonotype appeared many times. The chain has TRBV4-1 and TRBJ1-4; TRBD1 aligns across 8 bases. Unmatched junction bases numbered 9, after V lost 6 bases and J lost 3 bases. CDR3 size: 16 residues. CDR1 and CDR2 (germline): MGHRA, YSYEKL. CDR3 DNA: TGCGCCAGCAGACGACAGGGGCGTCTTGCTAATGAAAAACTGTTTTTT. Translation: CASRRQGRLANEKLFF.

This chain joins TRBV7-8 and TRBJ2-6; no clear D gene. The CDR3 spans 16 residues. Germline V gene data show CDR1 as SGHVS and CDR2 as FQNEAQ. V lost 2 bases and J lost 0, with 8 bases in between. The CDR3 reads CASSLLGSSGANVLTF. CDR3 nucleotide sequence: TGTGCCAGCAGCTTACTGGGGTCCTCTGGGGCCAACGTCCTGACTTTC.

This chain links TRBV7-9 with TRBJ2-6, with D possibly matching TRBD1 (5 bases). CDR3 size: 16 residues. The germline V gene encodes CDR1 SEHNR and CDR2 FQNEAQ (reference sequence). With 1 base removed from V and 4 bases from J, the gap between germline ends came to 11 bases. Here the CDR3 DNA reads TGTGCCAGCAGCTTAGGTGGCCAGGGAGGGGCCAACGTCCTGACTTTC. Its translation is CASSLGGQGGANVLTF.

This clonotype was counted many times. J is TRBJ2-7 and V is TRBV6-1; D not certain. Germline V gene lookup returns CDR1 MNHNS and CDR2 SASEGT. The CDR3 covers 13 residues. Trimming stripped 4 bases from V and 4 bases from J, with 11 bases between. CDR3 amino acids: CASSGGRLYEQYF. CDR3 DNA: TGTGCCAGCAGTGGCGGCAGGTTGTACGAGCAGTACTTC.

This clonotype was seen repeatedly, ten times or more. The gene calls are TRBV3-1 and TRBJ2-3; 12 nucleotides agree with TRBD2. In germline, CDR1 is LGHDT, CDR2 YNNKEL (reference sequence). The CDR3 contains 15 residues. The J segment lost 3 bases and the V segment lost 4 bases, leaving 2 bases of the junction unmatched. CDR3 amino acids: CASSPGLAGTDTQYF. CDR3 nucleotides: TGTGCCAGCAGCCCAGGACTAGCGGGAACAGATACGCAGTATTTT.

This clonotype was seen at least ten times. The genes are TRBV20-1 and TRBJ2-3; TRBD2 agrees at 7 bases. CDR1 is DFQATT and CDR2 is SNEGSKA in the germline V gene (reference sequence). This CDR3 is 13 amino acids long. V lost 3 bases, J lost 3 bases, and 3 bases stayed unmatched. Here the CDR3 reads CSARWGGTDTQYF. The CDR3 coding sequence is TGCAGTGCTAGGTGGGGGGGGACAGATACGCAGTATTTT.

This CDR3 is CASSQDLGAAEAFF. CDR3 DNA: TGCGCCAGCAGCCAAGATCTTGGTGCAGCCGAAGCTTTCTTT. V and J are TRBV4-1 and TRBJ1-1, with D unclear. The germline V gene has CDR1 MGHRA and CDR2 YSYEKL. There are 14 residues in the CDR3. With 0 bases removed from V and 8 bases from J, the gap between germline ends came to 13 bases.

This clonotype was detected many times. The CDR3 protein is CASSLLVQGNTEAFF. DNA of the CDR3: TGTGCCAGCAGCTTACTCGTCCAGGGAAACACTGAAGCTTTCTTT. This chain uses TRBV11-2 with TRBJ1-1; a weak D match, TRBD1 (5 bases). Germline assignment: CDR1 SGHAT and CDR2 FQNNGV. Trimming removed 2 bases at V and 2 bases at J, with 12 bases between. The CDR3 is made up of 15 amino acids.

This clonotype has just a few counts. This chain joins TRBV12-5 and TRBJ1-5; unclear D gene. Per the germline V gene, CDR1 is LGHNT and CDR2 is FRNRAP. Trimming took off 1 base at V and 3 bases at J, with 10 bases between the two ends. The CDR3 totals 15 residues. The chain's CDR3 is CASGLGTATNQPQHF. The CDR3 bases are TGTGCTAGTGGTTTGGGTACAGCTACCAATCAGCCCCAGCATTTT.

This clonotype was counted at least ten times. V is TRBV5-4 and J is TRBJ2-3, with D possibly matching TRBD2 (7 bases). Trimming left V 3 bases short and J 3 bases short, with 14 bases between. Germline V gene sequence: CDR1 SGHNT, CDR2 YYREEE (reference sequence). The CDR3 length is 15 residues. The CDR3 sequence is CASSSKGGATDTQYF. The DNA of the CDR3 is TGTGCCAGCAGCTCCAAAGGGGGGGCGACAGATACGCAGTATTTT.

This clonotype was counted at least ten times. J is TRBJ1-5 and V is TRBV30; D not resolved. In germline, CDR1 is GTSNPN, CDR2 SVGIG (reference sequence). There are 13 residues in the CDR3. V gave up 2 bases and J gave up 4 bases, with 9 bases separating them. The DNA of the CDR3 is TGTGCCTGGAGTCGGCACGATAATCAGCCCCAGCATTTT. Translation gives CAWSRHDNQPQHF.

V is TRBV24-1 and J is TRBJ2-1, with 7 bases fitting TRBD1. The J segment lost 8 bases and the V segment lost 4 bases, leaving 13 bases of the junction unmatched. The CDR3 is made up of 16 amino acids. In germline, CDR1 is KGHDR, CDR2 SFDVKD. CDR3 residues: CATSDPRQGGFDEQFF. Here the CDR3 DNA reads TGTGCCACCAGTGACCCTCGACAGGGTGGGTTCGATGAGCAGTTCTTC.

In its sample, this clonotype was seen many times. CDR3 protein: CASTRGTDTDTQYF. The CDR3 coding sequence is TGTGCCAGCACGCGAGGGACTGACACAGATACGCAGTATTTT. The rearrangement links TRBV2 to TRBJ2-3; tentative D call: TRBD2 (6 bases). V lost 7 bases, J lost 2 bases, and 13 bases lay in between. The germline V gene has CDR1 SNHLY and CDR2 FYNNEI. There are 14 residues in the CDR3.

At least ten counts were recorded for this clonotype. This chain joins TRBV12-3 or TRBV12-4 and TRBJ2-3, with D perhaps TRBD1 (6 bases). The CDR3 length is 15 residues. V shed 5 bases and J shed 4 bases, with 16 bases lying between them. CDR3 sequence reads: CASSPGALWADTQYF. DNA of the CDR3: TGTGCCAGCAGTCCAGGGGCGTTGTGGGCAGATACGCAGTATTTT.

This chain links TRBV28 with TRBJ2-5; D possibly corresponds to TRBD2 (6 bases). Germline V gene lookup returns CDR1 MDHEN and CDR2 SYDVKM. The CDR3 sequence is 13 residues long. The V end was cut by 6 bases, the J end by 2 bases, with 10 bases between. CDR3 sequence (DNA): TGTGCCAGCAGCCGGACTACACAAGAGACCCAGTACTTC. This encodes CASSRTTQETQYF.

There are many counts of this clonotype. The rearrangement uses TRBV10-3 and TRBJ1-3, with no clear D. Germline V gene lookup returns CDR1 ENHRY and CDR2 SYGVKD. V lost 8 bases and J lost 4, with 12 bases in between. The CDR3 has 13 residues. In DNA, the CDR3 is TGTGCCATCGGAGGGTTAGTAGGAAACACCATATATTTT. Protein product: CAIGGLVGNTIYF.

V usage is TRBV27 and J usage is TRBJ1-5; tentative D call: TRBD1 (5 bases). V was shortened by 2 bases and J by 0 bases, with 11 bases between the two germline ends. Germline CDR1 reads MNHEY; CDR2 reads SMNVEV (reference sequence). The CDR3 loop spans 16 amino acids. The DNA for the CDR3 is TGTGCCAGCAGTTTAAGAGGGGATTATAGCAATCAGCCCCAGCATTTT. This codes for CASSLRGDYSNQPQHF.

This clonotype was seen at least ten times. V gene TRBV28 combines with J gene TRBJ2-3, with 15 bases lining up with TRBD2. The germline V gene encodes CDR1 MDHEN and CDR2 SYDVKM. This CDR3 comprises 20 residues. J was trimmed by 0 bases and V by 7 bases; bases with no gene match: 14. The CDR3 DNA reads TGTGCCAGCACCACCATTGGACTAGCGGGAGGGCTCCCCAGCACAGATACGCAGTATTTT. Amino acid sequence: CASTTIGLAGGLPSTDTQYF.

The table lists this clonotype with many counts. The chain couples TRBV6-2 or TRBV6-3 to TRBJ2-7; the D gene is possibly TRBD2 (5 bases). CDR3 length: 15 amino acids. Germline V gene lookup returns CDR1 MNHEY and CDR2 SVGEGT. With 2 bases removed from V and 1 base from J, the gap between germline ends came to 12 bases. Here the CDR3 reads CASSYVLASSYEQYF. CDR3 nucleotide sequence: TGTGCCAGCAGTTACGTATTAGCGTCTTCCTACGAGCAGTACTTC.

This chain links TRBV28 with TRBJ2-7; D perhaps matches TRBD2 (6 bases). Trimming cost V 3 bases and J 0 bases, with 18 bases left between them. This CDR3 has 17 residues. Germline values: CDR1 MDHEN, CDR2 SYDVKM. The CDR3 here is CASSFIRWEAGSYEQYF. The DNA for the CDR3 is TGTGCCAGCAGTTTTATCCGGTGGGAGGCTGGCTCCTACGAGCAGTACTTC.

This clonotype showed up just a few times. The V gene is TRBV20-1, the J gene TRBJ2-3, with a tentative D call TRBD2 (6 bases). There are 15 residues in the CDR3. V was cut by 1 base and J by 2 bases, with 13 bases left in between. Germline assignment: CDR1 DFQATT and CDR2 SNEGSKA (reference sequence). The CDR3: CSARGGAGVTDTQYF. Written as DNA, the CDR3 is TGCAGTGCTAGAGGGGGAGCGGGTGTCACAGATACGCAGTATTTT.

The V gene is TRBV20-1, the J gene TRBJ2-3, with D hard to call. Deletions cut 2 bases from V and 0 bases from J, with 9 bases between. CDR3 length: 14 amino acids. Germline lookup yields CDR1 DFQATT and CDR2 SNEGSKA (reference sequence). The CDR3 nucleotides are TGCAGTGCTAGACCCCAGGCTAGCACAGATACGCAGTATTTT. Translation: CSARPQASTDTQYF.

This chain's CDR3 is CASSHRLAGIQETQYF. In DNA form, the CDR3 reads TGTGCCAGCAGTCACAGACTAGCGGGCATCCAAGAGACCCAGTACTTC. The rearrangement joins TRBV5-6 to TRBJ2-5; 10 bases fit TRBD2. V shed 5 bases and J 1 base; nucleotides not matched to a gene: 8. Germline-derived CDR1 and CDR2 are SGHDT and YYEEEE. The CDR3 is 16 residues long. Full variable domain (rest looked up from reference TRBV5-6 and TRBJ2-5): DAGVTQSPTHLIKTRGQQVTLRCSPKSGHDTVSWYQQALGQGPQFIFQYYEEEERQRGNFPDRFSGHQFPNYSSELNVNALLLGDSALYLCASSHRLAGIQETQYFGPGTRLLVL.

The chain is built from TRBV10-3 and TRBJ2-3, with TRBD1 matching 9 bases. V was pared by 3 bases and J by 5 bases, with 3 bases of the junction left unmatched. This CDR3 comprises 14 residues. Germline V lookup: CDR1 ENHRY, CDR2 SYGVKD. The CDR3 is CAISDGQGRDTQYF. The CDR3 nucleotides are TGTGCCATCAGTGATGGACAGGGGAGAGATACGCAGTATTTT.

In its sample, this clonotype was seen many times. The V call is TRBV6-5, the J call TRBJ1-4, with D maybe TRBD1 (5 bases). Trimming removed 6 bases from V and 5 bases from J, with 16 bases in between. The CDR3 sequence is 15 residues long. Germline V lookup: CDR1 MNHEY, CDR2 SVGAGI. CDR3 sequence: CASSPLAGSNEKLFF. The CDR3 DNA reads TGTGCCAGCAGCCCCCTTGCAGGGTCAAATGAAAAACTGTTTTTT.